Shown below are 15 T cell receptor beta chains from a single sample sequenced in a study of beta chain features in type 1 diabetes. Findings of the study overall: Type 1 diabetes patients showed a moderate but significant shortening of TCRB CDR3s in all four CD4+ subsets.

What these receptors recognize is not known. cDNA synthesis used the whole RNA isolate, giving expressed TCRB sequences. Method: immunoSEQ multiplex PCR; TCRdb's copy keeps in-frame clones and lacks some. The sample includes roughly 400,000 clones, roughly 9.8% of them seen just once. What was sequenced was central memory CD4+ T cells from blood. These receptors all come from a man aged 30 to 39 with type 1 diabetes.

This clone turned up a few times. The CDR3 here is CASSPRIDTEQYF. CDR3 in DNA: TGTGCCAGCTCACCCAGAATTGATACCGAGCAGTACTTC. The chain links TRBV18 to TRBJ2-7; no definite D call. V lost 3 bases and J lost 6, with 12 bases in between. CDR1 is KGHSH, CDR2 LQKENI, per germline. The CDR3 runs to 13 residues.

This clone has just a few counts. The chain employs TRBV30 and TRBJ2-7; TRBD1 agrees at 7 bases. Trimming removed 0 bases from V and 2 bases from J; junction bases left unmatched: 4. This CDR3 has 14 amino acids. CDR1 and CDR2 from the germline V gene are GTSNPN and SVGIG (reference sequence). CDR3 coding DNA: TGTGCCTGGAGTGTAGGGACAGCTCCCTACGAGCAGTACTTC. Its translation: CAWSVGTAPYEQYF.

This clone was detected a few times. This sequence joins TRBV7-3 and TRBJ2-7; 8 bases are a match to TRBD2. The germline gives CDR1 SGHTA, CDR2 FQGTGA. Trimming took 2 bases from V and 9 from J; bases not matched to a gene: 9. The CDR3 spans 14 residues. CDR3 amino acids: CASSLEGTRGTQYF. DNA of the CDR3: TGTGCCAGCAGCTTAGAAGGGACTAGAGGAACGCAGTACTTC.

The chain joins TRBV6-1 to TRBJ2-1, with D perhaps matching TRBD2 (5 bases). This CDR3 spans 16 amino acids. Germline values: CDR1 MNHNS, CDR2 SASEGT. V was pared by 2 bases and J by 8 bases, with 19 bases between. CDR3 loop: CASSEYNPAGGDEQFF. The CDR3, as DNA: TGTGCCAGCAGTGAATATAACCCGGCGGGCGGCGATGAGCAGTTCTTC.

The chain employs TRBV14 and TRBJ2-3, with 8 bases that match TRBD2. The CDR3 has 17 residues. Trimming at V came to 5 bases and at J to 0 bases, leaving 10 bases not matched to a gene. Germline CDR1 and CDR2: SGHDN and FVKESK. In nucleotides, the CDR3 is TGTGCCAGCAGCGAAACCCGGGGGGGGTATAGCACAGATACGCAGTATTTT. Residues: CASSETRGGYSTDTQYF.

Concerning this clone itself: Within the sample, other DNA sequences also encode this same CDR3. The rearrangement joins TRBV7-2 to TRBJ2-5, with D perhaps matching TRBD1 (6 bases). The germline V and J ends were trimmed by 1 base and 2 bases, with 8 bases remaining between them. Per germline, CDR1 SGHTA and CDR2 FQGNSA. This CDR3 region has 14 residues. The CDR3 reads CASSLVRGQETQYF. The CDR3 DNA reads TGTGCCAGCAGCTTAGTTAGGGGGCAAGAGACCCAGTACTTC. The full variable domain, with the rest looked up from reference TRBV7-2 and TRBJ2-5, is GAGVSQSPSNKVTEKGKDVELRCDPISGHTALYWYRQSLGQGLEFLIYFQGNSAPDKSGLPSDRFSAERTGGSVSTLTIQRTQQEDSAVYLCASSLVRGQETQYFGPGTRLLVL.

This clone appeared many times. The chain recombines TRBV5-4 with TRBJ2-6, with D unclear. The germline V and J ends were trimmed by 0 bases and 0 bases, with 7 bases remaining between them. Germline V CDR1 and CDR2: SGHNT, YYREEE (reference sequence). This CDR3 is 16 amino acids long. CDR3 DNA: TGTGCCAGCAGCTTGGCAAGGGACTCTGGGGCCAACGTCCTGACTTTC. Amino acids: CASSLARDSGANVLTF.

The chain links TRBV6-5 to TRBJ2-3; D unclear. In germline, CDR1 is MNHEY, CDR2 SVGAGI. The CDR3 runs to 12 residues. Deletions cut 5 bases from V and 10 bases from J, with 13 bases between. The CDR3 sequence: CASSPGQRAQYF. The CDR3, as DNA: TGTGCCAGCAGTCCCGGGCAAAGAGCGCAGTATTTT.

This clone showed up just a few times. The chain couples TRBV5-4 to TRBJ2-7; D is perhaps TRBD1 (5 bases). This CDR3 has 12 amino acids. V lost 5 bases, J lost 8 bases, and 14 bases lay in between. Germline CDR1 and CDR2: SGHNT and YYREEE (reference sequence). The CDR3 loop reads CASRATELQQYF. CDR3 nucleotide sequence: TGTGCCAGCAGGGCGACAGAATTGCAGCAGTACTTC.

This chain links TRBV7-9 with TRBJ2-6; TRBD2 is a possible D gene (5 bases). Germline V gene lookup returns CDR1 SEHNR and CDR2 FQNEAQ (reference sequence). Trimming pared 5 bases from V and 4 bases from J, leaving 15 bases between. The CDR3 length is 16 residues. CDR3 DNA: TGTGCCAGCAGCCATGGTGGAGGCACCGGGGCCAACGTCCTGACTTTC. Translating gives CASSHGGGTGANVLTF.

This clone was counted only a few times. V and J are TRBV5-6 and TRBJ1-1; 7 nucleotides line up with TRBD1. CDR1 is SGHDT, CDR2 YYEEEE, per germline. This CDR3 comprises 15 residues. With 0 bases clipped from V and 4 bases from J, the junction kept 6 bases outside the gene matches. The CDR3 reads CASSLGQGMSTEAFF. In DNA form, the CDR3 reads TGTGCCAGCAGCTTGGGACAGGGTATGAGCACTGAAGCTTTCTTT.

This clone was found a few times. V gene TRBV28 combines with J gene TRBJ1-1, with D unclear. The CDR3 totals 11 residues. Per the germline V gene, CDR1 is MDHEN and CDR2 is SYDVKM. The ends were cut back, 4 bases at V and 4 bases at J, with 4 bases in the middle. The CDR3 region is CASSYFTEAFF. The CDR3 DNA reads as TGTGCCAGCAGTTACTTCACTGAAGCTTTCTTT.

This chain links TRBV5-1 with TRBJ2-1, with 8 positions matching TRBD2. V shed 2 bases, J shed 5 bases, and the junction held 6 bases outside the gene matches. This CDR3 comprises 15 residues. Germline V gene sequence: CDR1 SGHRS, CDR2 YFSETQ. DNA of the CDR3: TGCGCCAGCAGCTTAAGGACTAGCTGGAACAATGAGCAGTTCTTC. Amino acid sequence: CASSLRTSWNNEQFF.

This clone has more than one count but fewer than ten. The genes are TRBV9 and TRBJ2-3; 9 bases agree with TRBD2. With V trimmed by 6 bases and J by 4 bases, 9 bases remained unmatched. Germline CDR1 reads SGDLS; CDR2 reads YYNGEE. The CDR3 spans 15 residues. DNA for the CDR3: TGTGCCAGCAACCGGGGTGGCGGGAGGGCAGATACGCAGTATTTT. Its translation: CASNRGGGRADTQYF.

The V and J genes are TRBV15 and TRBJ1-5; D call uncertain. The germline CDR1 and CDR2 sequences are LNHNV and YYDKDF (reference sequence). The CDR3 extends over 15 amino acids. The V and J ends lost 0 bases and 7 bases respectively, with 13 bases between them. CDR3 in DNA: TGTGCCACCAGCAGAGATCTGGACCCCCGGCAGCCCCAGCATTTT. This codes for CATSRDLDPRQPQHF. Together with reference TRBV15 and TRBJ1-5, the CDR3 gives the full variable domain: DAMVIQNPRYQVTQFGKPVTLSCSQTLNHNVMYWYQQKSSQAPKLLFHYYDKDFNNEADTPDNFQSRRPNTSFCFLDIRSPGLGDTAMYLCATSRDLDPRQPQHFGDGTRLSIL.